These 26 T cell receptor beta chains originate from one sample sequenced in a study of T cell repertoires in ileal Crohn's disease. Lamina propria lymphocytes from surgical specimens were isolated on a density gradient before sorting. Measured with immunoSEQ multiplex PCR; TCRdb has only the in-frame clones, and not every one. The sample has roughly 3,500 clones; roughly three quarters are singletons. Sequenced material: CD4+ T cells sorted from the ileum. These receptors all stem from an adult with Crohn's disease.

The chain has TRBV7-6 and TRBJ1-1, with a possible D match to TRBD1 (5 bases). CDR1 is SGHVS and CDR2 is FNYEAQ in the germline V gene. This CDR3 spans 13 amino acids. The ends were cut back, 4 bases at V and 1 base at J, with 7 bases in the middle. CDR3: CASSYQGNTEAFF. In nucleotides, the CDR3 is TGTGCCAGCAGCTATCAGGGGAACACTGAAGCTTTCTTT.

The chain recombines TRBV30 with TRBJ2-7; 11 bases align to TRBD1. The V and J ends lost 4 bases and 3 bases, in that order; junction bases with no gene match: 5. The CDR3 contains 14 residues. Germline CDR1 and CDR2: GTSNPN and SVGIG (reference sequence). CDR3 amino acids: CAWTRGQGVYEQYF. The DNA for the CDR3 is TGTGCCTGGACACGGGGACAGGGGGTCTACGAGCAGTACTTC.

The chain is built from TRBV6-9 and TRBJ2-3; D ambiguous. Germline assignment: CDR1 MNHGY and CDR2 SVAAGI. Trimming stripped 4 bases from V and 2 bases from J, with 7 bases between. This CDR3 has 13 amino acids. CDR3 in amino acids: CASSLQLTDTQYF. CDR3 bases: TGTGCCAGCAGTTTACAGCTCACAGATACGCAGTATTTT.

This clone is deemed large. V is TRBV19 and J is TRBJ2-3; 7 bases line up with TRBD1. Germline V lookup: CDR1 LNHDA, CDR2 SQIVND (reference sequence). V shed 6 bases, J shed 2 bases, and the junction held 5 bases outside the gene matches. This CDR3 has 14 residues. Here the CDR3 DNA reads TGTGCCAGTAGATCCGACAGGGTCACAGATACGCAGTATTTT. Translation gives CASRSDRVTDTQYF.

This clone came up once. The chain joins TRBV7-6 to TRBJ2-5; no firm D call. This CDR3 spans 14 amino acids. Trimming stripped 0 bases from V and 1 base from J, with 6 bases between. The germline gives CDR1 SGHVS, CDR2 FNYEAQ. CDR3 sequence reads: CASSLAASQETQYF. As DNA, the CDR3 is TGTGCCAGCAGCTTAGCGGCTAGCCAAGAGACCCAGTACTTC.

The chain links TRBV9 to TRBJ2-3, with D uncertain. Germline V gene data show CDR1 as SGDLS and CDR2 as YYNGEE. The CDR3 consists of 13 residues. With 0 bases removed from V and 5 bases from J, the gap between germline ends came to 7 bases. CDR3 loop: CASSVDVRDTQYF. The CDR3 DNA reads TGTGCCAGCAGCGTAGATGTGAGAGATACGCAGTATTTT.

J is TRBJ2-3 and V is TRBV7-2, with 13 nucleotides matching TRBD2. Germline lookup yields CDR1 SGHTA and CDR2 FQGNSA. Trimming at V came to 5 bases and at J to 6 bases, leaving 8 bases not matched to a gene. This CDR3 comprises 16 residues. CDR3 loop: CASSLGLAGAVDTQYF. The CDR3 nucleotides are TGTGCCAGCAGCCTAGGACTAGCGGGGGCCGTGGATACGCAGTATTTT. Full variable domain (missing parts from reference TRBV7-2 and TRBJ2-3): GAGVSQSPSNKVTEKGKDVELRCDPISGHTALYWYRQSLGQGLEFLIYFQGNSAPDKSGLPSDRFSAERTGGSVSTLTIQRTQQEDSAVYLCASSLGLAGAVDTQYFGPGTRLTVL.

The chain carries TRBV28 and TRBJ1-6; D gene ambiguous. The germline gives CDR1 MDHEN, CDR2 SYDVKM. Trimming took off 6 bases at V and 7 bases at J, with 13 bases between the two ends. The CDR3 consists of 14 residues. CDR3 residues: CASRPNNGNSPLHF. CDR3 DNA: TGTGCCAGCAGACCTAACAACGGGAATTCACCCCTCCACTTT.

This clone was seen only a few times. The chain links TRBV28 to TRBJ1-6, with a possible D match to TRBD1 (5 bases). Per germline, CDR1 MDHEN and CDR2 SYDVKM. The CDR3 has 13 amino acids. V lost 5 bases to trimming and J lost 9 bases, with 11 bases between them. The CDR3 bases are TGTGCCAGCAGTCCACAGGTGGGTTCACCCCTCCACTTT. Protein: CASSPQVGSPLHF.

This rearrangement joins TRBV6-1 to TRBJ1-1; 10 positions match TRBD1. This CDR3 region has 15 residues. V lost 3 bases and J lost 5; bases outside the gene matches: 6. CDR1 MNHNS and CDR2 SASEGT come from the germline V gene. CDR3 coding DNA: TGTGCCAGCAGTGATTTGGGACAGGGGAGGACTGAAGCTTTCTTT. Translation: CASSDLGQGRTEAFF.

The rearrangement joins TRBV7-9 to TRBJ2-3; no reliable D call. CDR1 SEHNR and CDR2 FQNEAQ come from the germline V gene (reference sequence). V was pared by 5 bases and J by 5 bases, with 8 bases between. The CDR3 is made up of 12 amino acids. The CDR3 nucleotides read TGTGCCAGCAGCCCCCAGATAGATACGCAGTATTTT. Its translation is CASSPQIDTQYF.

The CDR3 region is CASSQDPRRSSGVIDEQYF. CDR3 bases: TGCGCCAGCAGCCAAGATCCCAGGAGGTCTTCAGGGGTAATCGACGAGCAGTACTTC. This sequence joins TRBV4-1 and TRBJ2-7, with D possibly being TRBD1 (6 bases). Looked up from germline, CDR1 is MGHRA and CDR2 is YSYEKL. Trimming took 0 bases from V and 5 from J, leaving 26 bases between them. The CDR3 length is 19 residues.

V usage is TRBV19 and J usage is TRBJ1-2; D remains ambiguous. V was pared by 3 bases and J by 0 bases, with 5 bases between. The germline V gene has CDR1 LNHDA and CDR2 SQIVND (reference sequence). The CDR3 covers 13 residues. The CDR3 is CASSINPNYGYTF. In nucleotides, the CDR3 is TGTGCCAGTAGTATTAATCCTAACTATGGCTACACCTTC. Combining the CDR3 with reference TRBV19 and TRBJ1-2 gives the whole variable domain DGGITQSPKYLFRKEGQNVTLSCEQNLNHDAMYWYRQDPGQGLRLIYYSQIVNDFQKGDIAEGYSVSREKKESFPLTVTSAQKNPTAFYLCASSINPNYGYTFGSGTRLTVV.

The rearrangement uses TRBV2 and TRBJ1-2, with 11 bases fitting TRBD1. The CDR3 length is 14 residues. The germline gives CDR1 SNHLY, CDR2 FYNNEI. Trimming cost V 6 bases and J 5 bases; bases outside gene matches: 5. Written as DNA, the CDR3 is TGTGCCAGCAGCCTGGGACAGGGGGGGTATGGCTACACCTTC. Its protein product is CASSLGQGGYGYTF.

J is TRBJ2-1 and V is TRBV7-3, with 8 nucleotides matching TRBD1. Germline loops: CDR1 SGHTA, CDR2 FQGTGA. V was pared by 5 bases and J by 9 bases, with 9 bases of the junction left unmatched. The CDR3 spans 14 residues. The CDR3 DNA follows: TGTGCCAGCAGCCCAGGACAGGGACTGAGTGAGCAGTTCTTC. As protein: CASSPGQGLSEQFF.

This chain joins TRBV19 and TRBJ2-7, with TRBD1 matching over 10 bases. CDR3 length equals 16 residues. Looked up from germline, CDR1 is LNHDA and CDR2 is SQIVND (reference sequence). V was pared by 5 bases and J by 3 bases, with 10 bases of the junction left unmatched. The CDR3 spells CASSSTGTGVGYEQYF. DNA for the CDR3: TGTGCCAGTAGTTCAACCGGGACAGGGGTGGGCTACGAGCAGTACTTC.

The CDR3 spells CASSYIAAYQETQYF. DNA of the CDR3: TGTGCCAGCAGTTACATTGCGGCTTACCAAGAGACCCAGTACTTC. The V gene is TRBV6-5, the J gene TRBJ2-5; no firm D call. CDR3 size: 15 residues. Germline loops: CDR1 MNHEY, CDR2 SVGAGI. The V gene lost 2 bases and the J gene lost 0 bases, with 10 bases spanning the gap.

CDR3 DNA sequence: TGTGCCAGCAGCCCTATTGCCAGGGACAGGGGTACCTACGAGCAGTACTTC. Translated: CASSPIARDRGTYEQYF. The rearrangement uses TRBV11-2 and TRBJ2-7; TRBD1 matches at 10 bases. Looked up from germline, CDR1 is SGHAT and CDR2 is FQNNGV. V trimming: 5 bases; J trimming: 2 bases; junction bases outside the gene matches: 12. The CDR3 is made up of 17 amino acids.

V is TRBV18 and J is TRBJ2-7, with 7 bases fitting TRBD2. Trimming at V came to 3 bases and at J to 0 bases, leaving 5 bases not matched to a gene. There are 15 residues in the CDR3. Looked up from germline, CDR1 is KGHSH and CDR2 is LQKENI. The CDR3 bases are TGTGCCAGCTCACCGGGGGGGGTCAGCTCCTACGAGCAGTACTTC. Translation: CASSPGGVSSYEQYF.

The count of this clone is one. V usage is TRBV11-1 and J usage is TRBJ2-5, with D perhaps matching TRBD2 (5 bases). CDR3 length equals 13 residues. Trimming shortened V by 5 bases and J by 7 bases, and 14 bases separated the two germline ends. Germline V lookup: CDR1 SGHAT, CDR2 FQDESV (reference sequence). DNA for the CDR3: TGTGCCAGCAGCGCTTGGACTTCTGGGACCCAGTACTTC. Translation: CASSAWTSGTQYF.

The chain couples TRBV11-3 to TRBJ1-1, with 9 bases that match TRBD1. In germline, CDR1 is SGHNT, CDR2 YENEEA. This CDR3 is built from 15 residues. V gave up 1 base and J gave up 1 base; unmatched junction bases: 1. This CDR3 reads CASSLGDRENTEAFF. The DNA for the CDR3 is TGTGCCAGCAGCTTAGGGGACAGGGAGAACACTGAAGCTTTCTTT.

This clone was observed once. V gene TRBV18 combines with J gene TRBJ2-3; a weak D match, TRBD1 (5 bases). Between the trimmed V and J ends, which lost 2 bases and 6 bases, there was a span of 12 bases. Germline values: CDR1 KGHSH, CDR2 LQKENI. The CDR3 has 14 amino acids. CDR3 coding DNA: TGTGCCAGCTCACCAGATCAGGGATGGGATACGCAGTATTTT. Translated: CASSPDQGWDTQYF.

The chain uses TRBV15 and TRBJ2-2, with 9 nucleotides matching TRBD1. With V trimmed by 2 bases and J by 6 bases, 4 bases remained unmatched. The germline CDR1 and CDR2 sequences are LNHNV and YYDKDF (reference sequence). CDR3 length equals 15 residues. The CDR3 is CATSRPGTGPGELFF. CDR3 DNA sequence: TGTGCCACCAGCAGACCCGGGACAGGGCCCGGGGAGCTGTTTTTT.

The chain recombines TRBV27 with TRBJ2-1, with D possibly matching TRBD2 (6 bases). CDR3 length: 15 residues. From germline, CDR1 is MNHEY and CDR2 SMNVEV (reference sequence). V shed 7 bases and J shed 7 bases, with 20 bases lying between them. CDR3 region: CASTRPGDGQNEQFF. CDR3 DNA sequence: TGTGCCAGCACTCGACCGGGGGATGGCCAAAATGAGCAGTTCTTC.

This clone was recorded a few times. The chain joins TRBV10-3 to TRBJ2-7; perhaps TRBD2 as D (7 bases). V lost 3 bases to trimming and J lost 0 bases, with 15 bases between them. Germline lookup yields CDR1 ENHRY and CDR2 SYGVKD. This CDR3 region has 16 residues. The CDR3 here is CAISEGGTGGSYEQYF. The CDR3 DNA sequence: TGTGCCATCAGTGAAGGGGGGACGGGAGGCTCCTACGAGCAGTACTTC.

This chain connects TRBV5-5 to TRBJ2-3; TRBD1 matches at 10 bases. Per germline, CDR1 SGHKS and CDR2 YYEKEE (reference sequence). CDR3 size: 16 residues. Trimming removed 1 base from V and 4 bases from J; junction bases left unmatched: 6. The CDR3: CASSLRRDRGADTQYF. CDR3 coding DNA: TGTGCCAGCAGCTTGCGTAGGGACAGGGGCGCAGATACGCAGTATTTT.